This T cell receptor beta chain was identified during a study of blood T cell repertoires in COVID-19. Germline CDR1 is MNHEY and CDR2 is SVGEGT. Trimming stripped 4 bases from V and 7 bases from J, with 16 bases between. This CDR3 region has 15 residues. This table comes from immunoSEQ multiplex PCR, and its TCRdb copy is limited to in-frame clones, with some not included. The repertoire consists of about 41,000 clones, with around 81% occurring once and the leading ten covering approximately 43%. Sequences were obtained from peripheral blood. The rearrangement uses TRBV6-2 or TRBV6-3 and TRBJ1-4, with D uncertain. This TCR was recovered from a woman over 75 with acute or convalescent COVID-19. The CDR3 DNA reads TGTGCCAGCAGTTCGGCGACGTCAGGAACTGAAAAACTGTTTTTT. Translating it yields CASSSATSGTEKLFF.